Below, 12 T cell receptor beta chains from the same sample are listed, as sequenced in a study of blood T cell repertoires in COVID-19. Clones were read by immunoSEQ multiplex PCR, and TCRdb kept only the in-frame ones, dropping some. The table records 150,000 to 200,000 clones, around four fifths of them present only once. Sequenced input: peripheral blood. The receptors stem from a woman aged 25 to 45 with acute or convalescent COVID-19.

This clone was seen just once. The CDR3 loop is CASWVRRGQGGYTF. Written as DNA, the CDR3 is TGTGCCAGCTGGGTTCGGAGGGGGCAAGGTGGCTACACCTTC. The chain couples TRBV5-4 to TRBJ1-2, with TRBD1 matching over 7 bases. The CDR3 has 14 residues. V lost 7 bases to trimming and J lost 7 bases; unmatched junction nucleotides: 13. In germline, CDR1 is SGHNT, CDR2 YYREEE (reference sequence).

About this clone itself: Other DNA variants within this sample encode the same CDR3. The rearrangement joins TRBV5-1 to TRBJ2-5, with unresolved D. CDR3 length equals 15 residues. V was pared by 2 bases and J by 1 base, with 12 bases between. CDR1 SGHRS and CDR2 YFSETQ come from the germline V gene. The CDR3 region is CASSLRGTLQETQYF. In DNA form, the CDR3 reads TGCGCCAGCAGCTTAAGAGGCACCCTCCAAGAGACCCAGTACTTC. Combining the CDR3 with reference TRBV5-1 and TRBJ2-5 gives the whole variable domain KAGVTQTPRYLIKTRGQQVTLSCSPISGHRSVSWYQQTPGQGLQFLFEYFSETQRNKGNFPGRFSGRQFSNSRSEMNVSTLELGDSALYLCASSLRGTLQETQYFGPGTRLLVL.

The chain combines TRBV11-2 with TRBJ2-2, with D possibly being TRBD2 (5 bases). V shed 1 base and J shed 0 bases, with 6 bases lying between them. This CDR3 spans 15 amino acids. Germline values: CDR1 SGHAT, CDR2 FQNNGV. The CDR3 spells CASSLGRANTGELFF. CDR3 in DNA: TGTGCCAGCAGCTTAGGGCGGGCGAACACCGGGGAGCTGTTTTTT.

The rearrangement links TRBV6-6 to TRBJ1-1, with a weak D call TRBD1 (5 bases). Germline V gene lookup returns CDR1 MNHNY and CDR2 SVGAGI (reference sequence). CDR3 size: 13 residues. The V gene lost 2 bases and the J gene lost 5 bases, with 9 bases spanning the gap. CDR3 coding DNA: TGTGCCAGCAGTTACCGGGGGGGGACTGAAGCTTTCTTT. Translating gives CASSYRGGTEAFF.

This clone appeared once. The DNA for the CDR3 is TGTGCCAGCAGCTTAGAGGGGGGGCCGAAGGCTTTCTTT. Translating it yields CASSLEGGPKAFF. J is TRBJ1-1 and V is TRBV7-9; TRBD1 might be the D (6 bases). Per the germline V gene, CDR1 is SEHNR and CDR2 is FQNEAQ (reference sequence). Trimming took off 1 base at V and 11 bases at J, with 14 bases between the two ends. The CDR3 length is 13 residues. Using reference TRBV7-9 and TRBJ1-1 for the parts outside the CDR3, the full variable domain is DTGVSQNPRHKITKRGQNVTFRCDPISEHNRLYWYRQTLGQGPEFLTYFQNEAQLEKSRLLSDRFSAERPKGSFSTLEIQRTEQGDSAMYLCASSLEGGPKAFFGQGTRLTVV.

CDR3 nucleotides: TGTGCCAGCAGCCGGGGGGCCGGACTAGCGGGTGAGCAGTTCTTC. The encoded protein is CASSRGAGLAGEQFF. The chain uses TRBV11-2 and TRBJ2-1; 11 bases map to TRBD2. The J segment lost 9 bases and the V segment lost 5 bases, leaving 9 bases of the junction unmatched. Germline CDR1 is SGHAT and CDR2 is FQNNGV. The CDR3 has 15 amino acids.

The rearrangement links TRBV2 to TRBJ1-5; D is unresolved. The CDR3 runs 11 residues. Trimming cost V 1 base and J 11 bases, with 6 bases left between them. CDR1 is SNHLY, CDR2 FYNNEI, per germline. CDR3 coding DNA: TGTGCCAGCAGTGAAGACAGATCCCAGCATTTT. Translation gives CASSEDRSQHF.

The J gene is TRBJ2-2, the V gene TRBV29-1; D is perhaps TRBD2 (6 bases). In germline, CDR1 is SQVTM, CDR2 ANQGSEA. The germline V and J ends were trimmed by 4 bases and 5 bases, with 8 bases remaining between them. CDR3 length: 12 residues. The CDR3 nucleotides read TGCAGCGTTGGGGAGGTTACCGGGGAGCTGTTTTTT. Translated: CSVGEVTGELFF.

V gene TRBV28 combines with J gene TRBJ2-3, with 9 bases fitting TRBD2. Trimming cost V 6 bases and J 4 bases; bases outside gene matches: 5. CDR3 length equals 14 residues. The germline V gene encodes CDR1 MDHEN and CDR2 SYDVKM. The CDR3 DNA sequence: TGTGCCAGCAGCCCTAGCGGGACATCAGATACGCAGTATTTT. Residues: CASSPSGTSDTQYF. Full variable domain (outside the CDR3, taken from reference TRBV28 and TRBJ2-3): DVKVTQSSRYLVKRTGEKVFLECVQDMDHENMFWYRQDPGLGLRLIYFSYDVKMKEKGDIPEGYSVSREKKERFSLILESASTNQTSMYLCASSPSGTSDTQYFGPGTRLTVL.

The chain uses TRBV5-1 and TRBJ1-3; D is unresolved. CDR3 length: 14 residues. Germline V lookup: CDR1 SGHRS, CDR2 YFSETQ. Between the trimmed V and J ends, which lost 0 bases and 0 bases, there was a span of 4 bases. The CDR3 sequence is CASSLAGSGNTIYF. The CDR3 nucleotides are TGCGCCAGCAGCTTGGCGGGCTCTGGAAACACCATATATTTT.

As to this clone: The same CDR3 is also encoded by other DNA sequences in this sample. The chain recombines TRBV7-9 with TRBJ1-2, with 8 bases matching TRBD1. Germline V gene sequence: CDR1 SEHNR, CDR2 FQNEAQ (reference sequence). Losses at the gene ends were 4 bases for V and 2 bases for J; bases not matched to a gene: 3. This CDR3 region has 14 residues. The CDR3 nucleotides read TGTGCCAGCAGCTCGACAGGGGCCAACTATGGCTACACCTTC. Its translation: CASSSTGANYGYTF.

V is TRBV7-3 and J is TRBJ2-2; 7 nucleotides match TRBD1. The ends lost 2 bases at V and 2 bases at J; junction bases unmatched: 17. This CDR3 comprises 20 residues. Germline V gives CDR1 SGHTA, CDR2 FQGTGA. The CDR3 DNA reads TGTGCCAGCAGCTTATCGGCACTCGGGACAGTACGTAATAACACCGGGGAGCTGTTTTTT. Amino acid sequence: CASSLSALGTVRNNTGELFF.